The 10 T cell receptor beta chains below all came from one sample that was sequenced in a study of Ad26.COV2.S vaccination and SARS-CoV-2 variants. Treatment in this sample: over 15 received Ad26.COV2.S at low or high dose, single or two shots; 5 received placebo; per-sample allocation not given. After the first vaccine or placebo injection, samples were drawn on day 63. Method: immunoSEQ multiplex PCR; TCRdb's copy keeps in-frame clones and lacks some. The sample yields about 350,000 clones, approximately 86% seen once. Sequenced here: peripheral blood, sampled in a trial of Ad26.COV2.S vaccine versus placebo. The receptors stem from a person between 18 and 65 years old who received the Ad26.COV2.S COVID-19 vaccine or a placebo.

This clone was picked up one time. V usage is TRBV3-1 (or the pseudogene TRBV3-2) and J usage is TRBJ1-1, with TRBD1 matching 9 bases. Per germline, CDR1 LGHDT and CDR2 YNNKEL (reference sequence). V trimming: 2 bases; J trimming: 1 base; junction bases outside the gene matches: 8. The CDR3 is made up of 17 amino acids. The CDR3 loop reads CASSQIPGTGPNTEAFF. CDR3 bases: TGTGCCAGCAGCCAAATCCCCGGGACAGGGCCGAACACTGAAGCTTTCTTT.

The genes are TRBV4-2 and TRBJ2-7; D uncertain. Germline V gene lookup returns CDR1 LGHNA and CDR2 YNFKEQ. This CDR3 comprises 13 residues. V dropped 4 bases and J dropped 5 bases, with 12 bases sitting between them. This CDR3 reads CASSLKRHDEQYF. CDR3 DNA sequence: TGTGCCAGCAGCCTTAAGAGGCATGACGAGCAGTACTTC.

V usage is TRBV27 and J usage is TRBJ2-7; D is perhaps TRBD2 (6 bases). The CDR3 consists of 14 residues. Germline CDR1 is MNHEY and CDR2 is SMNVEV (reference sequence). V was shortened by 2 bases and J by 2 bases, with 10 bases between the two germline ends. DNA for the CDR3: TGTGCCAGCAGTTTAGGATCGGGGGCCTACGAGCAGTACTTC. This codes for CASSLGSGAYEQYF.

The chain couples TRBV6-6 to TRBJ1-2; 7 nucleotides agree with TRBD1. V dropped 7 bases and J dropped 8; count of bases not matched to a gene: 10. CDR1 MNHNY and CDR2 SVGAGI come from the germline V gene (reference sequence). CDR3 length: 13 amino acids. The CDR3 DNA sequence: TGTGCCAGCATCGAAGACAGGGAAAGAGGCTACACCTTC. It translates to CASIEDRERGYTF.

This chain uses TRBV29-1 with TRBJ1-3; D perhaps matches TRBD1 (5 bases). The CDR3 is 16 residues long. Trimming cost V 5 bases and J 4 bases, with 21 bases left between them. CDR1 and CDR2 (germline): SQVTM, ANQGSEA. The chain's CDR3 is CSVIGLRDLAGNTIYF. In DNA, the CDR3 is TGCAGCGTTATTGGACTAAGGGACCTCGCCGGAAACACCATATATTTT.

This clone appeared a few times. Distinct nucleotide sequences in the sample also encode this CDR3. The genes are TRBV27 and TRBJ2-2; D ambiguous. The CDR3 extends over 12 amino acids. Germline assignment: CDR1 MNHEY and CDR2 SMNVEV (reference sequence). The V gene lost 6 bases and the J gene lost 2 bases, with 4 bases spanning the gap. Written as DNA, the CDR3 is TGTGCCAGCAGCCTAAACACCGGGGAGCTGTTTTTT. It is translated as CASSLNTGELFF.

This chain uses TRBV4-1 with TRBJ2-7; D possibly corresponds to TRBD1 (6 bases). Between the trimmed V and J ends, which lost 1 base and 6 bases, there was a span of 19 bases. The CDR3 loop spans 16 amino acids. Germline CDR1 MGHRA, CDR2 YSYEKL. Written as DNA, the CDR3 is TGCGCCAGCAGCCAAGCAAGACAGGCCCTTCTGGGCGAGCAGTACTTC. Translated, it gives CASSQARQALLGEQYF.

The V and J genes are TRBV19 and TRBJ2-3; D not certain. CDR1 is LNHDA and CDR2 is SQIVND in the germline V gene (reference sequence). This CDR3 is 13 amino acids long. The ends were cut back, 3 bases at V and 7 bases at J, with 11 bases in the middle. The CDR3 protein is CASSMGLRYTQYF. DNA of the CDR3: TGTGCCAGTAGTATGGGGTTAAGGTATACGCAGTATTTT.

The chain combines TRBV5-6 with TRBJ2-7; 9 bases agree with TRBD1. In germline, CDR1 is SGHDT, CDR2 YYEEEE. V was clipped by 3 bases and J by 2 bases; unmatched bases: 3. The CDR3 contains 14 residues. CDR3 protein: CASSYRGLTYEQYF. In nucleotides, the CDR3 is TGTGCCAGCAGCTACAGGGGGCTTACCTACGAGCAGTACTTC.

Note on this clone: A read error may produce the germline difference seen at one junction end. This rearrangement joins TRBV3-1 (or the pseudogene TRBV3-2) to TRBJ1-6; D gene uncertain. Germline assignment: CDR1 LGHDT and CDR2 YNNKEL (reference sequence). CDR3 size: 17 residues. The CDR3 nucleotides are TGTGCCAGCAGCCCCCTTCAGCCGGGGTCCTCTAATTCACCCCTCCACTTT. This sequence encodes CASSPLQPGSSNSPLHF.